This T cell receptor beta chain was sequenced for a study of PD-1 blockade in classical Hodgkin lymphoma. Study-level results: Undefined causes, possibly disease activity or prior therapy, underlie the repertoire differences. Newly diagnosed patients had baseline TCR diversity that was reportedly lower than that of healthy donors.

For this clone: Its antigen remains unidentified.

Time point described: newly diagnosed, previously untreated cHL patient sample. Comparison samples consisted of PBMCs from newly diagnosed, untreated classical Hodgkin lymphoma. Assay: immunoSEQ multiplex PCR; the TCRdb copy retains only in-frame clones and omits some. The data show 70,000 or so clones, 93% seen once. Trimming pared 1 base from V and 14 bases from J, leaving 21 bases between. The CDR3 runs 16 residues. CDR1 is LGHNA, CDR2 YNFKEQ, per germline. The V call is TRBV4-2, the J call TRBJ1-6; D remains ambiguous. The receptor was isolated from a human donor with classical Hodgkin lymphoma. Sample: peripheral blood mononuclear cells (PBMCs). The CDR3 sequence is CASSQAGGEPVTSLHF. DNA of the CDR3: TGTGCCAGCAGCCAAGCTGGCGGGGAACCAGTAACATCCCTCCACTTT.